This section outlines one TCR beta chain sequence together with its context. The antigen is not known. This entry is derived from a study of T cells after yellow fever vaccination. Synthesis of TCR cDNA relied on 5'RACE template switching, which attached a universal primer site and UMIs. TCRdb reanalysed the 5' RACE reads using MiXCR and keeps one entry per CDR3 protein. The sample contains around 250,000 distinct CDR3 sequences, less than 8.5% of which appear only once. There are 14 residues in the CDR3. The ends lost 3 bases at V and 7 bases at J; junction bases unmatched: 5. CDR1 is MDHEN, CDR2 SYDVKM, per germline. Study-level points and caveats: The study noted that FACS-sorted repertoires could contain abundant clonotypes contaminating from the bulk population. A limited proportion of clonotypes was detected within both the CD4 and CD8 compartments.

Sequenced here: CD4+ T cells sorted from PBMCs, sampled 15 days after the yellow fever booster vaccination. The J gene is TRBJ1-1, the V gene TRBV28; 10 nucleotides match TRBD1. The source of this sequence is a man between 25 and 39 years old who received the YFV17D yellow fever vaccine. The CDR3 sequence is CASSLRTGGVEAFF. The CDR3 DNA reads as TGTGCCAGCAGTTTGAGGACAGGGGGTGTTGAAGCTTTCTTT.